This entry is about one TCR beta chain. What it binds is unknown. The data originate from a study of T cell responses to AZD1222 COVID-19 vaccine. Sequencing used immunoSEQ multiplex PCR; TCRdb keeps in-frame clones, though not all of them. The sample yields some 160,000 clones, roughly 88% seen once. Analysis merged second doses at about 4 or about 12 weeks. The study, taken as a whole, reports: Nearly half of spike-specific TCRs reportedly target unmutated variant regions. Without day 14 samples, only post-peak T cell repertoires were studied. Most donors were white British, females outnumbered males, and clonal diversity was possibly underestimated.

Germline V gene data show CDR1 as LNHNV and CDR2 as YYDKDF (reference sequence). The CDR3 runs to 15 residues. The ends were cut back, 1 base at V and 0 bases at J, with 7 bases in the middle. This sequence was found in an adult who received the AZD1222 COVID-19 vaccine. This sequence joins TRBV15 and TRBJ1-3; D gene ambiguous. The sample was peripheral blood, taken 28 days after the second AZD1222 dose. The CDR3 here is CATSRGTASGNTIYF. The CDR3, as DNA: TGTGCCACCAGCAGAGGCACAGCCTCTGGAAACACCATATATTTT.